This TCR beta chain was sequenced during a study of cytomegalovirus exposure and HLA in healthy donors. Study conclusions and caveats: TCR beta V segments were, for the most part, productive about 87% or about 30% of the time in an earlier analysis.

This clone appeared a few times. Its specificity is not known. The ends were cut back, 0 bases at V and 3 bases at J, with 18 bases in the middle. CDR3 length: 17 amino acids. In germline, CDR1 is SGDLS, CDR2 YYNGEE. PCR used 60 Vbeta primers and 13 Jbeta primers. Using immunoSEQ multiplex PCR, the repertoire was profiled, and TCRdb retains in-frame clones only, with some absent. Of fewer than 60,000 clones in the sample, 55% to 65% were seen once. The sequence derives from a human donor in good health. The sample taken for sequencing was PBMCs. J is TRBJ1-2 and V is TRBV9; D may be TRBD1 (6 bases). The CDR3 loop is CASSVEDSPRMDYGYTF. In nucleotides, the CDR3 is TGTGCCAGCAGCGTAGAGGACAGTCCCCGGATGGACTATGGCTACACCTTC. The full variable domain, rest sourced from reference TRBV9 and TRBJ1-2, is DSGVTQTPKHLITATGQRVTLRCSPRSGDLSVYWYQQSLDQGLQFLIQYYNGEERAKGNILERFSAQQFPDLHSELNLSSLELGDSALYFCASSVEDSPRMDYGYTFGSGTRLTVV.